These 32 T cell receptor beta chains came from one sample sequenced in a study of graft-versus-host responses after intestinal transplantation (dated by TCRdb to about 2021). Their antigens are not known. What this sample's time point label stands for: cells obtained before transplantation from donor or recipient. Library preparation employed the immunoSEQ multiplex PCR assay. The table comes from immuneACCESS by way of TCRdb, which keeps in-frame sequences with V and J called. Part of the clones is missing from these tables; in studies checked, under half for an unresolved V gene and the rest for unknown reasons. The sample table holds about 71,000 clones, of which around 90% were seen once. The ten top clones hold about 1.3% of the sample. The source was unstimulated CD8+ T cells sorted from spleen or lymph node cells, collected before intestinal transplant. These TCRs come from a human donor who received an intestinal transplant.

This chain joins TRBV9 and TRBJ1-5, with TRBD1 identical over 7 bases. CDR3 size: 19 residues. In germline, CDR1 is SGDLS, CDR2 YYNGEE. V was clipped by 6 bases and J by 2 bases; unmatched bases: 20. CDR3 sequence reads: CASIPGNRGRPAGNQPQHF. CDR3 bases: TGTGCCAGCATCCCAGGAAACAGGGGACGCCCTGCGGGCAATCAGCCCCAGCATTTT.

The chain links TRBV2 to TRBJ1-5; 7 bases map to TRBD1. CDR1 is SNHLY and CDR2 is FYNNEI in the germline V gene. The CDR3 is 18 amino acids. V was clipped by 0 bases and J by 5 bases; unmatched bases: 13. The CDR3, as DNA: TGTGCCAGCAGTGAAGCAGGGGGGACAGTGACTAGGGATCAGCCCCAGCATTTT. Translating it yields CASSEAGGTVTRDQPQHF.

The rearrangement uses TRBV7-9 and TRBJ1-1; D gene unclear. CDR1 and CDR2 (germline): SEHNR, FQNEAQ (reference sequence). Trimming pared 1 base from V and 4 bases from J, leaving 10 bases between. The CDR3 totals 14 residues. Here the CDR3 reads CASSLGAVGTEAFF. DNA for the CDR3: TGTGCCAGCAGCTTAGGGGCCGTCGGCACTGAAGCTTTCTTT.

This chain connects TRBV15 to TRBJ1-2, with 7 bases matching TRBD1. Germline lookup yields CDR1 LNHNV and CDR2 YYDKDF (reference sequence). V trimming: 0 bases; J trimming: 4 bases; junction bases outside the gene matches: 2. This CDR3 comprises 14 residues. DNA for the CDR3: TGTGCCACCAGCAGAGACCGACAGGGCTATGGCTACACCTTC. Translation gives CATSRDRQGYGYTF.

Only one count was recorded for this clone. This rearrangement joins TRBV6-1 to TRBJ1-1; 8 bases align to TRBD1. The V segment lost 4 bases and the J segment 0 bases; nucleotides outside the gene matches: 7. CDR1 is MNHNS and CDR2 is SASEGT in the germline V gene. There are 16 residues in the CDR3. The CDR3 DNA reads as TGTGCCAGCAGTGGGACAGGGCGCCTCCTGAACACTGAAGCTTTCTTT. This encodes CASSGTGRLLNTEAFF.

This rearrangement joins TRBV20-1 to TRBJ2-5; D unclear. Germline V gene lookup returns CDR1 DFQATT and CDR2 SNEGSKA (reference sequence). Trimming removed 5 bases at V and 7 bases at J, with 11 bases between. The CDR3 has 11 amino acids. In nucleotides, the CDR3 is TGCAGTGCTCGACTCCTCGGGACCCAGTACTTC. It is translated as CSARLLGTQYF.

This clone was detected only a few times. V and J are TRBV2 and TRBJ1-5; D gene unclear. The CDR3 contains 16 residues. V was pared by 5 bases and J by 2 bases, with 16 bases between. The germline CDR1 and CDR2 sequences are SNHLY and FYNNEI. The CDR3 DNA follows: TGTGCCAGCAGTAGTGAGGGTGGGCTGGGCAATCAGCCCCAGCATTTT. This encodes CASSSEGGLGNQPQHF.

This clone occurred once. CDR3 in amino acids: CASSWEPKGTYEQYF. For the CDR3, the DNA is TGTGCCAGCAGTTGGGAGCCCAAGGGTACCTACGAGCAGTACTTC. The genes are TRBV6-5 and TRBJ2-7; D perhaps matches TRBD2 (5 bases). V was clipped by 4 bases and J by 2 bases, with 15 bases between them. The CDR3 consists of 15 residues. CDR1 is MNHEY and CDR2 is SVGAGI in the germline V gene.

V gene TRBV2 combines with J gene TRBJ2-7; TRBD2 matches at 10 bases. The CDR3 spans 14 residues. Germline assignment: CDR1 SNHLY and CDR2 FYNNEI. V was pared by 7 bases and J by 2 bases, with 5 bases of the junction left unmatched. The CDR3 region is CASTLAGDTYEQYF. The DNA of the CDR3 is TGTGCCAGCACCCTAGCGGGGGATACCTACGAGCAGTACTTC.

This clone was counted only a few times. This CDR3 reads CASTRGHEQYF. The DNA for the CDR3 is TGTGCCAGCACCAGGGGCCACGAGCAGTACTTC. The V and J genes are TRBV27 and TRBJ2-7, with a tentative D call TRBD1 (6 bases). The CDR3 is 11 amino acids. V gave up 7 bases and J gave up 5 bases, with 9 bases separating them. The V gene's germline CDR1 is MNHEY and CDR2 SMNVEV (reference sequence).

The chain has TRBV4-2 and TRBJ2-2; TRBD1 aligns across 9 bases. This CDR3 has 19 amino acids. V lost 4 bases, J lost 1 base, and 13 bases stayed unmatched. In germline, CDR1 is LGHNA, CDR2 YNFKEQ. The CDR3 region is CASSPTNSRQGENTGELFF. The DNA of the CDR3 is TGTGCCAGCAGCCCTACGAATAGTAGACAGGGGGAGAACACCGGGGAGCTGTTTTTT.

This clone showed up just a few times. The chain links TRBV2 to TRBJ1-2; TRBD1 might be the D (5 bases). Germline V gene sequence: CDR1 SNHLY, CDR2 FYNNEI. The CDR3 loop spans 11 amino acids. V was pared by 7 bases and J by 8 bases, with 11 bases between. Here the CDR3 reads CASTGGFGYTF. The CDR3, as DNA: TGTGCCAGCACTGGGGGGTTCGGCTACACCTTC.

This rearrangement joins TRBV5-4 to TRBJ2-7; D is undetermined. Between the trimmed V and J ends, which lost 4 bases and 7 bases, there was a span of 12 bases. The CDR3 contains 12 residues. The germline gives CDR1 SGHNT, CDR2 YYREEE (reference sequence). The CDR3 nucleotides are TGTGCCAGCAGCGCCCGTCCCGGGGAGCAGTACTTC. Protein sequence: CASSARPGEQYF.

The CDR3, as DNA: TGTGCCAGCAGCTCCCGGGACAGGGGTTATAGCAATCAGCCCCAGCATTTT. Its protein is CASSSRDRGYSNQPQHF. This rearrangement joins TRBV5-6 to TRBJ1-5; 10 positions match TRBD1. From germline, CDR1 is SGHDT and CDR2 YYEEEE. Trimming at V came to 3 bases and at J to 0 bases, leaving 6 bases not matched to a gene. CDR3 length equals 17 residues.

This clone ranks as medium-sized (0.01 to 0.1%). This chain links TRBV19 with TRBJ2-3; 7 bases align to TRBD2. Germline V gives CDR1 LNHDA, CDR2 SQIVND (reference sequence). The CDR3 extends over 14 amino acids. The J segment lost 2 bases and the V segment lost 10 bases, leaving 9 bases of the junction unmatched. The CDR3 reads CATALADLTDTQYF. DNA for the CDR3: TGTGCCACCGCCCTAGCGGACCTCACAGATACGCAGTATTTT.

The V and J genes are TRBV7-9 and TRBJ2-5; no firm D call. CDR3 length equals 12 residues. V shed 3 bases and J shed 3 bases, with 5 bases lying between them. The germline gives CDR1 SEHNR, CDR2 FQNEAQ (reference sequence). The CDR3, as DNA: TGTGCCAGCAGCTTGCAGAAAGAGACCCAGTACTTC. Its protein is CASSLQKETQYF.

The rearrangement joins TRBV5-1 to TRBJ2-1, with 7 bases identical to TRBD2. The CDR3 sequence is 14 residues long. In germline, CDR1 is SGHRS, CDR2 YFSETQ. With 4 bases clipped from V and 1 base from J, the junction kept 2 bases outside the gene matches. Written as DNA, the CDR3 is TGCGCCAGCAGCATTAGCGGGTCCTACAATGAGCAGTTCTTC. Protein sequence: CASSISGSYNEQFF.

The chain couples TRBV5-1 to TRBJ2-1; D is perhaps TRBD1 (5 bases). V lost 0 bases to trimming and J lost 6 bases, with 10 bases between them. Germline assignment: CDR1 SGHRS and CDR2 YFSETQ. The CDR3 has 14 amino acids. For the CDR3, the DNA is TGCGCCAGCAGCTTGGGGGGCTCGGGCAATGAGCAGTTCTTC. It encodes CASSLGGSGNEQFF.

V is TRBV20-1 and J is TRBJ1-2; D unclear. CDR3 length equals 11 residues. Trimming stripped 6 bases from V and 6 bases from J, with 11 bases between. The germline V gene encodes CDR1 DFQATT and CDR2 SNEGSKA (reference sequence). The CDR3 bases are TGCAGTGCGGAGGGTATTGATGGCTACACCTTC. Its protein is CSAEGIDGYTF.

This sequence joins TRBV10-2 and TRBJ1-2; D is perhaps TRBD1 (6 bases). The V end lost 10 bases, the J end lost 13 bases, and 22 bases lay between the germline ends. The CDR3 is 12 amino acids. Germline V gene lookup returns CDR1 WSHSY and CDR2 SAAADI. CDR3 sequence: CATQQGQAPFTF. In DNA, the CDR3 is TGCGCCACCCAACAGGGACAAGCCCCTTTCACCTTC.

V and J are TRBV10-2 and TRBJ2-5, with 9 positions matching TRBD2. V was pared by 2 bases and J by 1 base, with 8 bases of the junction left unmatched. Germline CDR1 and CDR2: WSHSY and SAAADI. The CDR3 loop spans 17 amino acids. The CDR3 DNA follows: TGCGCCAGCAGTGAGACGGTGGCGGGGGGGTCCCAAGAGACCCAGTACTTC. Protein sequence: CASSETVAGGSQETQYF.

The chain couples TRBV9 to TRBJ2-7; maybe TRBD1 (5 bases). The germline V and J ends were trimmed by 4 bases and 1 base, with 12 bases remaining between them. CDR1 and CDR2 (germline): SGDLS, YYNGEE. CDR3 length: 14 residues. CDR3 bases: TGTGCCAGCAGCTCCGGTGGGGCTTCCTACGAGCAGTACTTC. Residues: CASSSGGASYEQYF.

This clone was counted once. The chain uses TRBV7-6 and TRBJ2-7; 8 positions agree with TRBD1. Germline-derived CDR1 and CDR2 are SGHVS and FNYEAQ. This CDR3 is built from 14 residues. Losses at the gene ends were 5 bases for V and 3 bases for J; bases not matched to a gene: 6. The chain's CDR3 is CASSEGQGFYEQYF. CDR3 DNA sequence: TGTGCCAGCAGCGAAGGACAGGGCTTCTACGAGCAGTACTTC.

This rearrangement joins TRBV29-1 to TRBJ2-7; no definite D call. V lost 4 bases and J 1 base, leaving 11 bases between the germline ends. Germline V gene sequence: CDR1 SQVTM, CDR2 ANQGSEA. CDR3 length equals 13 residues. As DNA, the CDR3 is TGCAGCGTTGTTCCCACAGTTTCCTACGAGCAGTACTTC. This gives the protein CSVVPTVSYEQYF.

Only one count was recorded for this clone. The chain combines TRBV19 with TRBJ1-2; D is unclear. Germline V gives CDR1 LNHDA, CDR2 SQIVND (reference sequence). Trimming removed 7 bases from V and 4 bases from J, with 13 bases in between. The CDR3 runs to 13 residues. CDR3 region: CASNDYSPYGYTF. For the CDR3, the DNA is TGTGCCAGTAACGACTACTCACCCTATGGCTACACCTTC.

The CDR3 nucleotides are TGTGCCAGCAGCCAGGTAGGGGGCTCTGAAGCTTTCTTT. Amino acids: CASSQVGGSEAFF. This chain joins TRBV14 and TRBJ1-1, with TRBD1 identical over 7 bases. This CDR3 comprises 13 residues. The germline V gene encodes CDR1 SGHDN and CDR2 FVKESK. V shed 3 bases, J shed 6 bases, and the junction held 4 bases outside the gene matches.

The J gene is TRBJ2-2, the V gene TRBV9; D may be TRBD2 (5 bases). This CDR3 spans 15 amino acids. CDR1 SGDLS and CDR2 YYNGEE come from the germline V gene. Deletions cut 3 bases from V and 9 bases from J, with 18 bases between. CDR3 in DNA: TGTGCCAGCAGCGATCGGACTCAGGTTAGCAGGGAGCTGTTTTTT. It yields the protein CASSDRTQVSRELFF.

The chain combines TRBV6-6 with TRBJ2-7; TRBD2 is a possible D gene (5 bases). This CDR3 is 14 amino acids long. V was pared by 6 bases and J by 1 base, with 13 bases between. The germline gives CDR1 MNHNY, CDR2 SVGAGI (reference sequence). The CDR3 is CASRPGGVSYEQYF. The CDR3 DNA reads TGTGCCAGCAGACCCGGAGGAGTTTCCTACGAGCAGTACTTC.

In its sample, this clone was seen once. The gene calls are TRBV12-5 and TRBJ1-1; TRBD1 might be the D (6 bases). With 1 base removed from V and 0 bases from J, the gap between germline ends came to 12 bases. The CDR3 contains 16 residues. Germline CDR1 LGHNT, CDR2 FRNRAP. CDR3 sequence reads: CASGLGSGAVNTEAFF. DNA for the CDR3: TGTGCTAGTGGTTTGGGATCAGGGGCCGTGAACACTGAAGCTTTCTTT.

The V gene is TRBV27, the J gene TRBJ2-1; tentatively, D is TRBD2 (5 bases). The V gene lost 8 bases and the J gene lost 5 bases, with 10 bases spanning the gap. The CDR3 has 12 amino acids. Germline lookup yields CDR1 MNHEY and CDR2 SMNVEV (reference sequence). The CDR3 DNA reads as TGTGCCAGCGTCGGGGTCGACAATGAGCAGTTCTTC. It translates to CASVGVDNEQFF.

This chain connects TRBV10-3 to TRBJ2-2, with D perhaps TRBD1 (6 bases). From germline, CDR1 is ENHRY and CDR2 SYGVKD. V was pared by 6 bases and J by 4 bases, with 12 bases between. The CDR3 sequence is 14 residues long. The CDR3 protein is CAIRGAVGTGELFF. CDR3 in DNA: TGTGCCATCAGGGGGGCGGTTGGCACCGGGGAGCTGTTTTTT.

The V gene is TRBV27, the J gene TRBJ1-6; 7 bases line up with TRBD1. Germline lookup yields CDR1 MNHEY and CDR2 SMNVEV (reference sequence). V dropped 2 bases and J dropped 7; count of bases not matched to a gene: 2. The CDR3 runs 14 residues. Here the CDR3 reads CASSLGTVNSPLHF. In nucleotides, the CDR3 is TGTGCCAGCAGTTTAGGGACAGTGAATTCACCCCTCCACTTT.